A single sample gave rise to the 27 T cell receptor beta chains below, sequenced in a study of T cells in Graves' hyperthyroidism and ophthalmopathy. The investigators amplified TCR beta CDR3 regions from RNA transcripts. Using the HTBI primer set, a first-round RT-PCR was run on the TCR CDR3. TCRdb re-called the multiplex PCR reads through MiXCR, storing one row per CDR3 protein. The repertoire includes around 690,000 distinct CDR3 sequences, approximately 15% of them detected once, and around 16% sits in the top ten. The specimen was blood. These receptors came from a man aged 50 or older with Graves' hyperthyroidism.

V usage is TRBV7-9 and J usage is TRBJ2-7; possibly TRBD2 for D (5 bases). CDR3 length equals 15 residues. V was trimmed by 3 bases and J by 3 bases, leaving 15 bases between them. Germline CDR1 is SEHNR and CDR2 is FQNEAQ (reference sequence). The CDR3 nucleotides are TGTGCCAGCAGCTTGTCGGAGGTGGATATCTACGAGCAGTACTTC. Its translation: CASSLSEVDIYEQYF.

V gene TRBV2 combines with J gene TRBJ1-1; D ambiguous. V lost 3 bases and J lost 4, with 9 bases in between. The CDR3 extends over 13 amino acids. Germline values: CDR1 SNHLY, CDR2 FYNNEI. CDR3 amino acids: CASSDTAATEAFF. The CDR3 nucleotides read TGTGCCAGCAGTGATACGGCGGCCACTGAAGCTTTCTTT.

This sequence joins TRBV6-1 and TRBJ2-7; either TRBD1 or TRBD2 may fit D (5 bases each). Germline CDR1 is MNHNS and CDR2 is SASEGT. The V and J ends lost 5 bases and 4 bases respectively, with 18 bases between them. There are 15 residues in the CDR3. CDR3 sequence reads: CASSPGDDGLYEQYF. In DNA form, the CDR3 reads TGTGCCAGCAGTCCCGGGGACGACGGCCTTTACGAGCAGTACTTC.

This clonotype was detected only a few times. The junction shows a germline mismatch at one end, possibly a read error. The rearrangement joins TRBV10-3 to TRBJ1-1; tentatively, D is TRBD1 (5 bases). Germline V gene data show CDR1 as ENHRY and CDR2 as SYGVKD. The CDR3 spans 12 residues. CDR3 residues: CATGYLNAEAFF. DNA for the CDR3: TGTGCCACAGGGTACCTGAACGCTGAAGCTTTCTTT.

This clonotype appeared a few times. J is TRBJ1-2 and V is TRBV5-5; no reliable D call. CDR3 length: 13 residues. Trimming cost V 4 bases and J 4 bases, with 11 bases left between them. The germline V gene encodes CDR1 SGHKS and CDR2 YYEKEE (reference sequence). In DNA form, the CDR3 reads TGTGCCAGCAGCGGGGAGCTGCGCTATGGCTACACCTTC. As protein: CASSGELRYGYTF.

This clonotype turned up a few times. The V and J genes are TRBV5-1 and TRBJ2-7; D is perhaps TRBD1 or TRBD2 (5 bases each). Trimming left V 4 bases short and J 5 bases short, with 25 bases between. The CDR3 loop spans 17 amino acids. Germline V gives CDR1 SGHRS, CDR2 YFSETQ. Here the CDR3 DNA reads TGCGCCAGCAGCCTCTCGCTTCGGGGACCGGGTATCGACGAGCAGTACTTC. Protein product: CASSLSLRGPGIDEQYF.

There are many counts of this clonotype. V gene TRBV20-1 combines with J gene TRBJ2-7, with TRBD2 matching over 10 bases. From germline, CDR1 is DFQATT and CDR2 SNEGSKA (reference sequence). The CDR3 covers 15 residues. Trimming removed 1 base from V and 8 bases from J; junction bases left unmatched: 11. CDR3 residues: CSARAGTSVNDKQYF. The DNA of the CDR3 is TGCAGTGCTAGAGCTGGGACTAGCGTGAACGATAAGCAGTACTTC.

This clonotype was recorded a few times. The chain recombines TRBV10-1 with TRBJ2-1; the D gene is possibly TRBD1 (5 bases). V was trimmed by 7 bases and J by 1 base, leaving 8 bases between them. The CDR3 sequence is 13 residues long. The germline V gene has CDR1 WNHNN and CDR2 SYGVQD (reference sequence). CDR3 in DNA: TGCGCCAGCAATGACAGATCCTACAATGAGCAGTTCTTC. Translated, it gives CASNDRSYNEQFF.

This clonotype occurred many times. The chain couples TRBV27 to TRBJ2-5, with 16 bases fitting TRBD2. Germline CDR1 reads MNHEY; CDR2 reads SMNVEV (reference sequence). The V and J ends lost 4 bases and 2 bases, in that order; junction bases with no gene match: 4. CDR3 length: 17 amino acids. CDR3 sequence (DNA): TGTGCCAGCAGTTCGGGACTAGCGGGAGGGCAGCAAGAGACCCAGTACTTC. Translating it yields CASSSGLAGGQQETQYF.

This clonotype is a singleton in its sample. The chain has TRBV18 and TRBJ2-1, with TRBD2 matching over 7 bases. The length of the CDR3 is 13 residues. Trimming removed 6 bases from V and 12 bases from J; junction bases left unmatched: 11. Germline CDR1 is KGHSH and CDR2 is LQKENI. As DNA, the CDR3 is TGTGCCAGCTCGACTAGCCCTGACGAGGTGCAGTTCTTC. Protein product: CASSTSPDEVQFF.

Ten or more counts support this clonotype. The V and J genes are TRBV2 and TRBJ2-7; the D is unclear. The CDR3 is 12 residues long. The V gene lost 8 bases and the J gene lost 2 bases, with 10 bases spanning the gap. Germline CDR1 SNHLY, CDR2 FYNNEI. CDR3 sequence reads: CASGVMAYEQYF. CDR3 nucleotide sequence: TGTGCCAGCGGGGTGATGGCCTACGAGCAGTACTTC. The full variable domain, in which reference TRBV2 and TRBJ2-7 provide the parts outside the CDR3, is EPEVTQTPSHQVTQMGQEVILRCVPISNHLYFYWYRQILGQKVEFLVSFYNNEISEKSEIFDDQFSVERPDGSNFTLKIRSTKLEDSAMYFCASGVMAYEQYFGPGTRLTVT.

This clonotype was recorded many times. The V gene is TRBV3-1, the J gene TRBJ1-3; 9 nucleotides agree with TRBD1. J lost 4 bases, V lost 0 bases, and 4 bases had no gene match. Germline V CDR1 and CDR2: LGHDT, YNNKEL (reference sequence). The CDR3 loop spans 16 amino acids. The CDR3 nucleotides read TGTGCCAGCAGCCAAGATCACAGGGGGCGAGGAAACACCATATATTTT. Residues: CASSQDHRGRGNTIYF.

This clonotype was seen only once. The CDR3 region is CASILDLRNTQYF. CDR3 bases: TGCGCCAGCATCCTAGATCTTCGGAATACGCAGTATTTT. This chain uses TRBV4-3 with TRBJ2-3; no clear D. Trimming removed 7 bases at V and 7 bases at J, with 15 bases between. Germline V gene data show CDR1 as LGHNA and CDR2 as YSLEER. The CDR3 loop spans 13 amino acids.

V and J are TRBV24-1 and TRBJ2-1, with D possibly TRBD1 on 6 matching bases. V lost 7 bases and J lost 10, with 10 bases in between. There are 11 residues in the CDR3. Germline assignment: CDR1 KGHDR and CDR2 SFDVKD. DNA for the CDR3: TGTGCCACCAGGGGACAAGGGGAGCAGTTCTTC. Its protein is CATRGQGEQFF.

This clonotype was seen at least ten times. The chain combines TRBV20-1 with TRBJ1-5, with D possibly being TRBD1 (5 bases). Trimming left V 0 bases short and J 5 bases short, with 17 bases between. Germline values: CDR1 DFQATT, CDR2 SNEGSKA (reference sequence). This CDR3 has 16 residues. Here the CDR3 DNA reads TGCAGTGCTAGAGATCGTTGGGCCCGGGGGGATCAGCCCCAGCATTTT. Its protein product is CSARDRWARGDQPQHF.

This clonotype was observed many times. CDR3 DNA: TGTGCCAGCAGCGTCGGGACTCCTAGCACAGATACGCAGTATTTT. Amino acids: CASSVGTPSTDTQYF. The chain joins TRBV7-8 to TRBJ2-3, with D perhaps TRBD2 (6 bases). This CDR3 is 15 amino acids long. Germline values: CDR1 SGHVS, CDR2 FQNEAQ. V was shortened by 5 bases and J by 0 bases, with 12 bases between the two germline ends.

This chain uses TRBV27 with TRBJ2-7; 7 bases agree with TRBD1. The CDR3 spans 17 residues. With V trimmed by 2 bases and J by 1 base, 11 bases remained unmatched. The V gene's germline CDR1 is MNHEY and CDR2 SMNVEV (reference sequence). The CDR3 DNA is TGTGCCAGCAGTTTACAACCCGGACAGGATCGGTCCTACGAGCAGTACTTC. Translation gives CASSLQPGQDRSYEQYF.

This clonotype was detected ten times or more. DNA of the CDR3: TGTGCCAGCAGCACGCAGGGACTAGCGGGAGCGATAGATACGCAGTATTTT. Its protein product is CASSTQGLAGAIDTQYF. V gene TRBV11-2 combines with J gene TRBJ2-3, with TRBD2 identical over 14 bases. V dropped 5 bases and J dropped 5; count of bases not matched to a gene: 9. The length of the CDR3 is 17 residues. Germline V gene sequence: CDR1 SGHAT, CDR2 FQNNGV.

This chain connects TRBV6-5 to TRBJ1-4, with 9 bases matching TRBD1. The germline V gene encodes CDR1 MNHEY and CDR2 SVGAGI. This CDR3 region has 16 residues. The V and J ends lost 1 base and 7 bases, in that order; junction bases with no gene match: 7. This CDR3 is CASSYYPGQGGEKLFF. The CDR3 nucleotides are TGTGCCAGCAGTTACTACCCGGGACAGGGTGGTGAAAAACTGTTTTTT.

Of note for this clonotype: Without the conserved terminal phenylalanine or tryptophan, this CDR3 likely stems from a read error. This sequence joins TRBV12-3 or TRBV12-4 and TRBJ2-1; no reliable D call. Trimming pared 0 bases from V and 0 bases from J, leaving 6 bases between. This CDR3 spans 15 amino acids. The CDR3 region has the DNA TGTGCCAGCAGTTTAGCCCATAGCTCCTACAATGAGCAGTTCTCC. As protein: CASSLAHSSYNEQFS.

This clonotype was counted a few times. Here the CDR3 reads CATSDSGTGDYNEQFF. For the CDR3, the DNA is TGTGCCACCAGTGACAGTGGGACAGGAGATTACAATGAGCAGTTCTTC. The chain combines TRBV24-1 with TRBJ2-1; 8 positions agree with TRBD1. The trim removed 4 bases at V and 4 bases at J, leaving 8 bases unmatched. Germline loops: CDR1 KGHDR, CDR2 SFDVKD. The CDR3 runs 16 residues.

This clonotype showed up many times. The rearrangement links TRBV12-3 or TRBV12-4 to TRBJ1-5; TRBD1 might be the D (6 bases). This CDR3 region has 15 residues. V lost 2 bases to trimming and J lost 5 bases, with 13 bases between them. CDR3 sequence (DNA): TGTGCCAGCAGTTTAAAGGGGGATCGATATCAGCCCCAGCATTTT. Translating gives CASSLKGDRYQPQHF.

The V gene is TRBV4-2, the J gene TRBJ2-7, with 11 bases identical to TRBD2. CDR3 size: 15 residues. Germline V gives CDR1 LGHNA, CDR2 YNFKEQ. Trimming took 5 bases from V and 2 from J; bases not matched to a gene: 5. In DNA, the CDR3 is TGTGCCAGCAGCACCCTAGCGGGAGGCACCTACGAGCAGTACTTC. As protein: CASSTLAGGTYEQYF.

This clonotype was seen many times. V is TRBV15 and J is TRBJ1-5, with D tentatively TRBD1 (5 bases). Trimming left V 4 bases short and J 0 bases short, with 16 bases between. The germline V gene has CDR1 LNHNV and CDR2 YYDKDF (reference sequence). The CDR3 extends over 17 amino acids. CDR3 coding DNA: TGTGCCACCAGCACCAGACAGACCCTCTATAGCAATCAGCCCCAGCATTTT. It translates to CATSTRQTLYSNQPQHF.

The V and J genes are TRBV5-1 and TRBJ2-1; D gene unclear. Germline CDR1 SGHRS, CDR2 YFSETQ. This CDR3 has 13 amino acids. V was pared by 5 bases and J by 4 bases, with 10 bases between. In DNA form, the CDR3 reads TGCGCCAGCAGTCCTGAGACGTACAATGAGCAGTTCTTC. Translated: CASSPETYNEQFF.

This clonotype was detected a few times. This rearrangement joins TRBV20-1 to TRBJ2-1; D possibly corresponds to TRBD1 (6 bases). V gave up 5 bases and J gave up 8 bases, with 19 bases separating them. Germline-derived CDR1 and CDR2 are DFQATT and SNEGSKA (reference sequence). The CDR3 totals 14 residues. CDR3 nucleotides: TGCAGTGCTTCCGACAGGCCTATTGGCGATGAGCAGTTCTTC. Translation gives CSASDRPIGDEQFF.

This clonotype was seen a handful of times. The chain is built from TRBV20-1 and TRBJ2-2; D call uncertain. This CDR3 has 13 residues. Germline V gives CDR1 DFQATT, CDR2 SNEGSKA (reference sequence). V lost 1 base and J lost 5, with 8 bases in between. The CDR3 bases are TGCAGTGCTAGAGTTAGTCAGACCGGGGAGCTGTTTTTT. Translation gives CSARVSQTGELFF.